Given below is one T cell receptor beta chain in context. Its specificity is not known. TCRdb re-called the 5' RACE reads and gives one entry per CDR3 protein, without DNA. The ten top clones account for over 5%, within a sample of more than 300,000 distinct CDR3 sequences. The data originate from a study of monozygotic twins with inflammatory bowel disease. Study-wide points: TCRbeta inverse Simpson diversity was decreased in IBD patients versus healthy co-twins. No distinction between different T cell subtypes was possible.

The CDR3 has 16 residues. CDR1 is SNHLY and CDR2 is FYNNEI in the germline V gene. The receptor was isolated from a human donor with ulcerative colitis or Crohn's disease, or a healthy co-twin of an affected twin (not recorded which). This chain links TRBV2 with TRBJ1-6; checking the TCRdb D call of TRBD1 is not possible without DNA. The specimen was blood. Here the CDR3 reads CAVPRGRSSYNSPLHF.